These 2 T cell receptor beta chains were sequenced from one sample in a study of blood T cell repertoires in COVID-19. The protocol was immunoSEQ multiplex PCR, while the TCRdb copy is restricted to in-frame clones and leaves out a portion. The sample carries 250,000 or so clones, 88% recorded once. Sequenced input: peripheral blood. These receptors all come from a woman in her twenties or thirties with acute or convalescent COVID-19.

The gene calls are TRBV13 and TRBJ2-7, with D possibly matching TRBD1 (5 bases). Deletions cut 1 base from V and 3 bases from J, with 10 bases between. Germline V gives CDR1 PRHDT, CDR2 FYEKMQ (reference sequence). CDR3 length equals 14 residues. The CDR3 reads CASSLEARGYEQYF. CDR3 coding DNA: TGTGCCAGCAGCTTAGAGGCAAGGGGCTACGAGCAGTACTTC.

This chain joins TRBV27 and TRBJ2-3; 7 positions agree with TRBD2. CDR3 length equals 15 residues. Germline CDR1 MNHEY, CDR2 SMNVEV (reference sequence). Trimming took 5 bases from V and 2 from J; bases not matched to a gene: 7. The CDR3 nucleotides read TGTGCCAGCAGTCCCGCCCTAGCGGTCACAGATACGCAGTATTTT. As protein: CASSPALAVTDTQYF.